A single T cell receptor beta chain is shown here with its context. These data originate in a study of regulatory T cells in long-lasting Graves disease. Germline CDR1 reads KGHSH; CDR2 reads LQKENI. Trimming pared 3 bases from V and 4 bases from J, leaving 4 bases between. The CDR3 covers 13 residues. Stated time point: newly diagnosed GD, antithyroid drugs for less than 3 months. Extracted RNA from PBMCs served as the source of the TCR library. For TCR beta, libraries came from iRepertoire HTBI primers and Arm-PCR of CDR3 regions. TCRdb re-called the multiplex PCR reads through MiXCR, storing one row per CDR3 protein. Here the sample spans 350,000 to 400,000 distinct CDR3 sequences, roughly 15% being singletons.

The receptor was derived from a female donor with Graves disease. The sample consisted of peripheral blood mononuclear cells (PBMCs), taken at new diagnosis, from a patient treated with antithyroid drugs. The gene calls are TRBV18 and TRBJ2-6; D unresolved. The CDR3 DNA follows: TGTGCCAGCTCACCGATCGGGGCCAACGTCCTGACTTTC. It specifies CASSPIGANVLTF.